Described below is a single TCR beta chain sequence and its context. This sample is part of a study of blood T cell repertoires in COVID-19. Study background: Nucleic acid was either cDNA or gDNA, and it came from T cells, B-cell-depleted T cells, or PBMCs.

The germline CDR1 and CDR2 sequences are SNHLY and FYNNEI. The CDR3 extends over 17 amino acids. After removal of 2 bases from V and 7 bases from J, the junction contained 9 bases not matched to a gene. Using immunoSEQ multiplex PCR, the repertoire was profiled, and TCRdb retains in-frame clones only, with some absent. The table lists around 250,000 clones, approximately 82% of them singletons. The chain employs TRBV2 and TRBJ2-1; the match to TRBD2 covers 12 bases. Source material: peripheral blood. This receptor was identified in a woman aged 80 or older with acute or convalescent COVID-19. DNA of the CDR3: TGTGCCAGCAGTGAAAGATTTCTAGCGGGGGGGCCTAATGAGCAGTTCTTC. This codes for CASSERFLAGGPNEQFF.